The T cell receptor beta chain described here comes from a study of cytomegalovirus exposure and HLA in healthy donors. PCR primers comprised 60 Vbeta and 13 Jbeta primers. TCRdb's table, derived via immunoSEQ multiplex PCR, lists solely in-frame clones and lacks some. The top ten hold around 5.9% of the sample, which has over 110,000 clones, roughly 74% seen once. The CDR3 loop spans 13 amino acids. From germline, CDR1 is MNHEY and CDR2 SVGAGI. V lost 6 bases, J lost 3 bases, and 9 bases lay in between. The chain combines TRBV6-5 with TRBJ1-5; possible D gene TRBD1, 6 bases. Source material: PBMCs. The sequence derives from a woman aged 40-49 years in good health and CMV-seropositive. The CDR3 reads CASSRDINQPQHF. The CDR3 bases are TGTGCCAGCAGCCGGGACATCAATCAGCCCCAGCATTTT.